This TCR beta chain is from a study of blood T cell repertoires in COVID-19. Study as a whole: The study drew acute and convalescent COVID-19 samples from the United States, Italy and Spain. Nucleic acid was either cDNA or gDNA, and it came from T cells, B-cell-depleted T cells, or PBMCs.

Original handling: Quantification of nucleated cells was approximated via reference gene primer amplification. The method was immunoSEQ multiplex PCR; TCRdb's version includes in-frame clones alone and lacks a portion of them. The V and J calls and clone size are taken from that table; D and trimming were inferred from the DNA. The table lists about 98,000 clones, less than 85% of them singletons. Germline loops: CDR1 SGHRS, CDR2 YFSETQ. The CDR3 has 14 residues. Trimming shortened V by 4 bases and J by 0 bases, and 10 bases separated the two germline ends. The receptor was derived from a man between 65 and 80 years old with active or convalescent COVID-19. The chain couples TRBV5-1 to TRBJ1-1, with D possibly matching TRBD1 (5 bases). Material for sequencing was peripheral blood. CDR3 nucleotides: TGCGCCAGCAGCCCCCGGGGGTTGAACACTGAAGCTTTCTTT. This gives the protein CASSPRGLNTEAFF.